These 24 T cell receptor beta chains share one sample of origin, sequenced in a study of human T cells and chemical hapten exposure. MiXCR, run by TCRdb on the RACE reads, gives a single entry per CDR3 protein. The sample comprises 100,000 to 150,000 distinct CDR3 sequences, approximately 9.1% of which are singletons, and approximately 2% rests with the top ten. The time point was: healthy volunteer bleed at 2 weeks. From whole blood left unfractionated, total RNA was extracted. Sequencing was performed on whole blood. Source of these receptors: a male donor in good health. Some clones in this sample may be carry-over from other donors' samples.

This clonotype was counted only a few times. The CDR3 DNA reads as TGTGCCAGCAGTTCTGGGTGGAACACTGAAGCTTTCTTT. Its protein product is CASSSGWNTEAFF. This chain uses TRBV27 with TRBJ1-1; D uncertain. Deletions cut 4 bases from V and 1 base from J, with 7 bases between. This CDR3 is built from 13 residues. Germline assignment: CDR1 MNHEY and CDR2 SMNVEV (reference sequence).

This clonotype was recorded a few times. This chain links TRBV29-1 with TRBJ2-2; D gene unclear. The CDR3 is 13 amino acids. CDR1 and CDR2 from the germline V gene are SQVTM and ANQGSEA. Trimming removed 0 bases from V and 8 bases from J, with 10 bases in between. Written as DNA, the CDR3 is TGCAGCGTTGAAGATCCCAGGAGAGGGGAGCTGTTTTTT. Protein sequence: CSVEDPRRGELFF.

This clonotype was observed a handful of times. This sequence joins TRBV5-1 and TRBJ1-3, with a possible D match to TRBD1 (6 bases). Germline CDR1 reads SGHRS; CDR2 reads YFSETQ. This CDR3 region has 15 residues. The V end was cut by 1 base, the J end by 4 bases, with 12 bases between. This CDR3 is CASSLKGVEGNTIYF. In nucleotides, the CDR3 is TGCGCCAGCAGCTTGAAGGGGGTGGAAGGAAACACCATATATTTT.

This clonotype was seen ten or more times. The chain is built from TRBV7-2 and TRBJ2-3; D is undetermined. CDR1 is SGHTA and CDR2 is FQGNSA in the germline V gene. Trimming cost V 7 bases and J 2 bases, with 13 bases left between them. The CDR3 has 14 residues. This CDR3 reads CASKGVGNTDTQYF. As DNA, the CDR3 is TGTGCCAGCAAGGGCGTGGGAAACACAGATACGCAGTATTTT.

The chain joins TRBV12-3 or TRBV12-4 to TRBJ1-2; D is perhaps TRBD1 (5 bases). V was shortened by 2 bases and J by 12 bases, with 16 bases between the two germline ends. The CDR3 sequence is 13 residues long. CDR3 DNA sequence: TGTGCCAGCAGTTTACTGGGGGGACCCGGGGACACCTTC. Residues: CASSLLGGPGDTF.

This clonotype appeared a few times. This chain connects TRBV6-6 to TRBJ1-1; D uncertain. The ends were cut back, 8 bases at V and 0 bases at J, with 10 bases in the middle. The CDR3 extends over 13 amino acids. Germline CDR1 and CDR2: MNHNY and SVGAGI (reference sequence). The CDR3 bases are TGTGCCAGCTCTACCTCTCTGAACACTGAAGCTTTCTTT. It encodes CASSTSLNTEAFF.

This clonotype occurred a few times. The chain has TRBV5-5 and TRBJ2-7; 12 bases line up with TRBD2. V was pared by 0 bases and J by 5 bases, with 6 bases of the junction left unmatched. Germline CDR1 is SGHKS and CDR2 is YYEKEE (reference sequence). This CDR3 comprises 16 residues. The CDR3 loop is CASSLAVRLAGDEQYF. DNA of the CDR3: TGTGCCAGCAGCTTGGCGGTGCGACTAGCGGGGGACGAGCAGTACTTC.

In this sample, this clonotype turned up many times. The chain is built from TRBV6-1 and TRBJ1-2; no clear D. CDR1 and CDR2 (germline): MNHNS, SASEGT. This CDR3 has 17 residues. V was trimmed by 4 bases and J by 3 bases, leaving 21 bases between them. The CDR3 DNA reads as TGTGCCAGCAGTGTACCCAAACAGAGACGGGCGCACTATGGCTACACCTTC. It codes for CASSVPKQRRAHYGYTF.

There are many counts of this clonotype. The V and J genes are TRBV30 and TRBJ1-1, with 7 nucleotides matching TRBD1. CDR1 is GTSNPN, CDR2 SVGIG, per germline (reference sequence). Germline trimming cut 8 bases from V and 3 bases from J; bases unmatched to any gene: 3. This CDR3 spans 11 amino acids. The CDR3 DNA reads as TGTGCCGGACAGGCGTACACTGAAGCTTTCTTT. Translating gives CAGQAYTEAFF.

The chain recombines TRBV7-9 with TRBJ1-1, with 7 bases that match TRBD1. The CDR3 loop spans 12 amino acids. V gave up 5 bases and J gave up 8 bases; unmatched junction bases: 5. Germline CDR1 SEHNR, CDR2 FQNEAQ (reference sequence). The CDR3 reads CASSPSTGEAFF. CDR3 DNA sequence: TGTGCCAGCAGCCCCTCGACAGGGGAAGCTTTCTTT.

This clonotype was detected a few times. The chain combines TRBV7-3 with TRBJ1-5, with D perhaps TRBD1 (5 bases). Trimming stripped 5 bases from V and 8 bases from J, with 19 bases between. Germline CDR1 is SGHTA and CDR2 is FQGTGA. This CDR3 is 15 amino acids long. The CDR3 DNA reads TGTGCCAGCAGCCCAAGGGGTCGACCCGGCGAGCCCCAGCATTTT. Its protein is CASSPRGRPGEPQHF.

The rearrangement links TRBV4-3 to TRBJ2-1; D tentatively fits TRBD1 or TRBD2 (5 bases each). CDR1 is LGHNA, CDR2 YSLEER, per germline. CDR3 size: 14 residues. Trimming took off 1 base at V and 4 bases at J, with 8 bases between the two ends. This chain's CDR3 is CASSQAWGYNEQFF. The CDR3 nucleotides are TGCGCCAGCAGCCAAGCGTGGGGGTACAATGAGCAGTTCTTC.

The chain combines TRBV12-3 or TRBV12-4 with TRBJ2-3, with TRBD1 identical over 8 bases. The CDR3 covers 15 residues. After removal of 5 bases from V and 0 bases from J, the junction contained 4 bases not matched to a gene. CDR3 in amino acids: CASSPRTGSTDTQYF. CDR3 nucleotide sequence: TGTGCCAGCAGTCCGAGGACAGGGAGCACAGATACGCAGTATTTT.

This clonotype was observed many times. The chain employs TRBV7-8 and TRBJ1-2; D possibly corresponds to TRBD1 (5 bases). V lost 3 bases and J lost 1, with 12 bases in between. This CDR3 contains 15 residues. CDR1 and CDR2 (germline): SGHVS, FQNEAQ. The CDR3 region is CASSFPAGGNYGYTF. CDR3 sequence (DNA): TGTGCCAGCAGCTTTCCCGCCGGGGGTAACTATGGCTACACCTTC. Together with reference TRBV7-8 and TRBJ1-2, the CDR3 gives the full variable domain: GAGVSQSPRYKVAKRGQDVALRCDPISGHVSLFWYQQALGQGPEFLTYFQNEAQLDKSGLPSDRFFAERPEGSVSTLKIQRTQQEDSAVYLCASSFPAGGNYGYTFGSGTRLTVV.

The V and J genes are TRBV29-1 and TRBJ2-7, with D uncertain. Germline-derived CDR1 and CDR2 are SQVTM and ANQGSEA. The CDR3 is 12 amino acids. V lost 4 bases and J lost 3, with 10 bases in between. The CDR3 sequence is CSVVVQNYEQYF. The CDR3 DNA follows: TGCAGCGTTGTAGTACAGAACTACGAGCAGTACTTC.

There are many counts of this clonotype. V usage is TRBV12-3 or TRBV12-4 and J usage is TRBJ1-1; 7 nucleotides match TRBD1. The CDR3 consists of 17 residues. V gave up 6 bases and J gave up 4 bases; unmatched junction bases: 17. The chain's CDR3 is CASSPTGVTGLGTEAFF. CDR3 coding DNA: TGTGCCAGCAGCCCAACAGGGGTAACGGGTCTGGGCACTGAAGCTTTCTTT.

The rearrangement links TRBV27 to TRBJ2-7; the match to TRBD2 covers 11 bases. CDR3 length: 14 amino acids. Germline loops: CDR1 MNHEY, CDR2 SMNVEV (reference sequence). With 8 bases clipped from V and 6 bases from J, the junction kept 9 bases outside the gene matches. The CDR3 sequence is CASLARLAGGEQYF. CDR3 bases: TGTGCCAGCCTTGCCAGGCTAGCGGGAGGCGAGCAGTACTTC.

The sample holds a few counts of this clonotype. The chain combines TRBV7-9 with TRBJ2-3, with D unresolved. V dropped 1 base and J dropped 4 bases, with 6 bases sitting between them. The germline gives CDR1 SEHNR, CDR2 FQNEAQ (reference sequence). CDR3 length equals 13 residues. The chain's CDR3 is CASSLVVADTQYF. CDR3 bases: TGTGCCAGCAGCTTAGTAGTCGCAGATACGCAGTATTTT.

This clonotype showed up many times. The V gene is TRBV25-1, the J gene TRBJ1-1; maybe TRBD1 (5 bases). CDR3 size: 17 residues. Germline V lookup: CDR1 MGHDK, CDR2 SYGVNS. Trimming stripped 1 base from V and 0 bases from J, with 15 bases between. Written as DNA, the CDR3 is TGTGCCAGCAGTGAATCTAACCCAGCAGGGATGAACACTGAAGCTTTCTTT. It specifies CASSESNPAGMNTEAFF. The full variable domain, completed using reference TRBV25-1 and TRBJ1-1, is EADIYQTPRYLVIGTGKKITLECSQTMGHDKMYWYQQDPGMELHLIHYSYGVNSTEKGDLSSESTVSRIRTEHFPLTLESARPSHTSQYLCASSESNPAGMNTEAFFGQGTRLTVV.

This clonotype turned up a few times. This rearrangement joins TRBV7-2 to TRBJ2-7; D gene unclear. CDR3 length: 13 residues. The V gene lost 5 bases and the J gene lost 7 bases, with 15 bases spanning the gap. The germline gives CDR1 SGHTA, CDR2 FQGNSA. CDR3 sequence reads: CASSRPGQEEQYF. In DNA form, the CDR3 reads TGTGCCAGCAGCCGGCCGGGCCAAGAGGAGCAGTACTTC.

The rearrangement links TRBV7-6 to TRBJ2-1; weak D call: TRBD1 (5 bases). Trimming shortened V by 0 bases and J by 3 bases, and 12 bases separated the two germline ends. The germline V gene has CDR1 SGHVS and CDR2 FNYEAQ. The CDR3 is 16 residues long. As DNA, the CDR3 is TGTGCCAGCAGCTTAGCTCCAGGGCCCGACTACAATGAGCAGTTCTTC. Its protein is CASSLAPGPDYNEQFF.

This clonotype has more than one count but fewer than ten. The chain is built from TRBV28 and TRBJ2-5; possible D gene TRBD2, 6 bases. Germline V CDR1 and CDR2: MDHEN, SYDVKM. V was shortened by 6 bases and J by 5 bases, with 10 bases between the two germline ends. The CDR3 runs 12 residues. CDR3 nucleotide sequence: TGTGCCAGCAGCGCTAGCGAGGAGACCCAGTACTTC. It encodes CASSASEETQYF.

The rearrangement links TRBV4-3 to TRBJ2-7; 7 bases are shared with TRBD2. Losses at the gene ends were 2 bases for V and 0 bases for J; bases not matched to a gene: 4. CDR3 length: 15 amino acids. Germline values: CDR1 LGHNA, CDR2 YSLEER. CDR3 nucleotides: TGCGCCAGCAGCCAATCTAGCGGAGGCTCCTACGAGCAGTACTTC. Protein: CASSQSSGGSYEQYF.

V usage is TRBV19 and J usage is TRBJ2-5; 8 nucleotides align to TRBD1. Germline CDR1 and CDR2: LNHDA and SQIVND (reference sequence). CDR3 size: 13 residues. After removal of 8 bases from V and 1 base from J, the junction contained 3 bases not matched to a gene. CDR3 bases: TGTGCCAGTCGACAGGGGTTCCAAGAGACCCAGTACTTC. Amino acids: CASRQGFQETQYF.